These 26 T cell receptor beta chains were all obtained from the same sample, sequenced in a study of Ad26.COV2.S vaccination and SARS-CoV-2 variants listed by TCRdb under 2021. Library creation used the immunoSEQ multiplex PCR assay. The table was pulled from immuneACCESS by TCRdb, which kept in-frame rearrangements only. Such tables lose some clones; where checked, under half of the loss comes from unresolved V genes, and the rest has no known cause. In this sample the table shows roughly 420,000 clones, 89% of which occur a single time. 2.5% to 3% of the sample lies in the top ten. Interpreted using the paper, the treatment or condition label stands for: some 20 received Ad26.COV2.S at low or high dose, single or two shots; roughly five received placebo; per-sample allocation not given. For vaccine and placebo recipients, repertoires were sequenced using samples collected on day 63 after the first injection.

The source was peripheral blood, collected in a trial of Ad26.COV2.S vaccine versus placebo. Receptors originate from a person aged 18-65 years who received the Ad26.COV2.S COVID-19 vaccine or a placebo.

Comment on this clone: Sequence at one end of the junction differs from germline and may be a read error. V gene TRBV4-3 combines with J gene TRBJ1-2; 7 bases fit TRBD1. Germline V lookup: CDR1 LGHNA, CDR2 YSLEER. The CDR3 has 13 amino acids. CDR3 in amino acids: CASSHVDRAGTKF. CDR3 DNA: TGCGCCAGCAGCCACGTAGACAGGGCCGGAACCAAATTC.

The chain recombines TRBV6-2 or TRBV6-3 with TRBJ1-5; D might be TRBD1 (5 bases). Germline V gives CDR1 MNHEY, CDR2 SVGEGT. This CDR3 is built from 15 residues. Trimming took 4 bases from V and 4 from J, leaving 14 bases between them. As DNA, the CDR3 is TGTGCCAGCAGTTCCAGGGTGAGTTGGAATCAGCCCCAGCATTTT. This gives the protein CASSSRVSWNQPQHF.

This chain links TRBV4-1 with TRBJ2-5; no clear D. The V and J ends lost 3 bases and 3 bases respectively, with 14 bases between them. CDR3 length: 15 amino acids. Germline V gene data show CDR1 as MGHRA and CDR2 as YSYEKL. The CDR3 loop reads CASSQEIWVEETQYF. The CDR3 DNA sequence: TGCGCCAGCAGCCAGGAGATATGGGTAGAAGAGACCCAGTACTTC.

V usage is TRBV12-3 or TRBV12-4 and J usage is TRBJ2-7; D is ambiguous. The V end lost 4 bases, the J end lost 3 bases, and 7 bases lay between the germline ends. The CDR3 covers 12 residues. The DNA of the CDR3 is TGTGCCAGCAGTTACGGGCTCTACGAGCAGTACTTC. It encodes CASSYGLYEQYF.

The V call is TRBV27, the J call TRBJ2-5, with D perhaps matching TRBD1 or TRBD2 (5 bases each). The CDR3 is 12 amino acids. V lost 2 bases and J 5 bases, leaving 6 bases between the germline ends. The V gene's germline CDR1 is MNHEY and CDR2 SMNVEV (reference sequence). The CDR3 reads CASSLEGETQYF. The CDR3 nucleotides read TGTGCCAGCAGTTTAGAGGGGGAGACCCAGTACTTC.

This chain links TRBV4-2 with TRBJ1-2; D not resolved. The CDR3 covers 14 residues. CDR1 and CDR2 from the germline V gene are LGHNA and YNFKEQ. The V and J ends lost 0 bases and 2 bases respectively, with 7 bases between them. The CDR3, as DNA: TGTGCCAGCAGCCAAGAAGGAGGGAACTATGGCTACACCTTC. The encoded protein is CASSQEGGNYGYTF.

V is TRBV5-1 and J is TRBJ1-4; 7 nucleotides agree with TRBD1. Germline V gene lookup returns CDR1 SGHRS and CDR2 YFSETQ. The CDR3 covers 16 residues. Germline trimming cut 0 bases from V and 6 bases from J; bases unmatched to any gene: 8. Written as DNA, the CDR3 is TGCGCCAGCAGCTTGGGCCCGACAGGGTGGGATGAAAAACTGTTTTTT. Translating it yields CASSLGPTGWDEKLFF.

The V and J genes are TRBV4-3 and TRBJ2-3; 8 nucleotides match TRBD2. This CDR3 contains 17 residues. Germline V gives CDR1 LGHNA, CDR2 YSLEER. Losses at the gene ends were 3 bases for V and 0 bases for J; bases not matched to a gene: 8. This CDR3 is CASSQLPSGLSTDTQYF. Written as DNA, the CDR3 is TGCGCCAGCAGCCAGCTACCTAGCGGGCTTAGCACAGATACGCAGTATTTT.

This clone was seen just once. V and J are TRBV11-3 and TRBJ2-2, with 7 bases lining up with TRBD2. After removal of 6 bases from V and 2 bases from J, the junction contained 18 bases not matched to a gene. CDR1 is SGHNT and CDR2 is YENEEA in the germline V gene. The CDR3 length is 19 residues. CDR3 region: CASSPSSGFIGVNTGELFF. CDR3 DNA sequence: TGTGCCAGCAGTCCATCTAGCGGATTCATAGGCGTCAACACCGGGGAGCTGTTTTTT.

This clone was recorded only once. Other DNA sequences in the same sample also yield this CDR3. The chain couples TRBV2 to TRBJ2-1, with 7 bases matching TRBD2. Germline CDR1 reads SNHLY; CDR2 reads FYNNEI. V shed 7 bases, J shed 10 bases, and the junction held 4 bases outside the gene matches. This CDR3 comprises 11 residues. The CDR3 nucleotides are TGTGCCAGCACCCAGGGAGGGGAGCAGTTCTTC. Protein product: CASTQGGEQFF. The whole variable domain, remainder taken from reference TRBV2 and TRBJ2-1, is EPEVTQTPSHQVTQMGQEVILRCVPISNHLYFYWYRQILGQKVEFLVSFYNNEISEKSEIFDDQFSVERPDGSNFTLKIRSTKLEDSAMYFCASTQGGEQFFGPGTRLTVL.

V usage is TRBV27 and J usage is TRBJ1-5, with D perhaps matching TRBD1 (6 bases). The CDR3 consists of 13 residues. Per the germline V gene, CDR1 is MNHEY and CDR2 is SMNVEV (reference sequence). V lost 9 bases, J lost 5 bases, and 14 bases lay in between. The CDR3 DNA reads as TGTGCCAGTCAGGACAGTCCTGATCAGCCCCAGCATTTT. Translation: CASQDSPDQPQHF.

This clone was seen a single time. The chain uses TRBV11-3 and TRBJ1-1, with D possibly TRBD1 on 5 matching bases. Germline assignment: CDR1 SGHNT and CDR2 YENEEA. The CDR3 totals 15 residues. Trimming removed 7 bases at V and 5 bases at J, with 20 bases between. DNA of the CDR3: TGTGCCAGCACCCCTATGGGGGGTAGTCGGACTGAAGCTTTCTTT. It encodes CASTPMGGSRTEAFF.

The rearrangement links TRBV14 to TRBJ1-1; no definite D call. The V and J ends lost 0 bases and 5 bases respectively, with 10 bases between them. Germline CDR1 reads SGHDN; CDR2 reads FVKESK. This CDR3 region has 14 residues. CDR3 DNA: TGTGCCAGCAGCCAAGAGAGGTCCACGACTGAAGCTTTCTTT. Translating gives CASSQERSTTEAFF.

The chain links TRBV5-1 to TRBJ2-5; 7 nucleotides agree with TRBD1. CDR1 is SGHRS, CDR2 YFSETQ, per germline. The CDR3 consists of 14 residues. With V trimmed by 4 bases and J by 7 bases, 10 bases remained unmatched. The CDR3: CASSLETGSRTQYF. CDR3 in DNA: TGCGCCAGCAGCCTGGAGACAGGGTCAAGGACCCAGTACTTC.

This clone appeared a single time. The chain carries TRBV5-1 and TRBJ2-1; TRBD2 aligns across 11 bases. The germline V gene has CDR1 SGHRS and CDR2 YFSETQ. The CDR3 extends over 18 amino acids. Trimming at V came to 0 bases and at J to 6 bases, leaving 11 bases not matched to a gene. This CDR3 reads CASSLGGPLAGESNEQFF. The CDR3 region has the DNA TGCGCCAGCAGCTTGGGGGGCCCACTAGCGGGAGAAAGCAATGAGCAGTTCTTC.

The V and J genes are TRBV7-7 and TRBJ2-5; 11 bases line up with TRBD1. Germline V gives CDR1 SSHAT, CDR2 FNYEAQ (reference sequence). The CDR3 extends over 15 amino acids. The ends lost 1 base at V and 4 bases at J; junction bases unmatched: 2. The CDR3 nucleotides read TGTGCCAGCAGCTTAGGCGGGACAGGGGGAGAGACCCAGTACTTC. Translation: CASSLGGTGGETQYF.

The V call is TRBV21-1, the J call TRBJ2-7; the D call in the table, TRBD2, was not verified against the DNA. TRBV21-1 is shown as a pseudogene. This CDR3 region has 18 residues. CDR3 residues: CASSHALAGGPGWYEQYV. As DNA, the CDR3 is TGTGCCAGCAGCCACGCCTTAGCGGGAGGGCCGGGTTGGTACGAGCAGTACGTC.

This chain connects TRBV4-3 to TRBJ1-4; no definite D call. The CDR3 spans 15 residues. V was cut by 2 bases and J by 4 bases, with 11 bases left in between. Germline CDR1 and CDR2: LGHNA and YSLEER. This CDR3 is CASSQSPRFNEKLFF. The CDR3 DNA sequence: TGCGCCAGCAGCCAAAGCCCGCGATTTAATGAAAAACTGTTTTTT.

Of note for this clone: The same CDR3 also results from other DNA sequences found in this sample. The chain has TRBV9 and TRBJ1-3; a possible D gene is TRBD1 (5 bases). Per germline, CDR1 SGDLS and CDR2 YYNGEE. There are 14 residues in the CDR3. V was clipped by 2 bases and J by 0 bases, with 6 bases between them. The chain's CDR3 is CASSVQGSGNTIYF. The CDR3 DNA sequence: TGTGCCAGCAGCGTCCAGGGCTCTGGAAACACCATATATTTT.

The chain joins TRBV15 to TRBJ2-3; TRBD2 might be the D (7 bases). Germline V CDR1 and CDR2: LNHNV, YYDKDF (reference sequence). This CDR3 has 16 amino acids. V lost 4 bases and J 1 base, leaving 15 bases between the germline ends. The CDR3 coding sequence is TGTGCCACCAGCACAAAATGGGGGGGCCGCACAGATACGCAGTATTTT. Its translation is CATSTKWGGRTDTQYF.

CDR3 in DNA: TGTGCCAGCAGCCGTGCTAGCGGGGGCTTCCAGGAGCAGTTCTTC. Protein product: CASSRASGGFQEQFF. The V call is TRBV3-1 (or the pseudogene TRBV3-2), the J call TRBJ2-1; 10 bases fit TRBD2. With 4 bases clipped from V and 10 bases from J, the junction kept 10 bases outside the gene matches. Germline V gives CDR1 LGHDT, CDR2 YNNKEL (reference sequence). CDR3 length: 15 residues.

Only one count was recorded for this clone. The chain couples TRBV5-1 to TRBJ2-1; 8 bases are a match to TRBD1. The ends lost 4 bases at V and 2 bases at J; junction bases unmatched: 5. Looked up from germline, CDR1 is SGHRS and CDR2 is YFSETQ. This CDR3 is built from 15 residues. The CDR3 coding sequence is TGCGCCAGCAGCCTCTCGGACAGGGCCTACAATGAGCAGTTCTTC. Translating it yields CASSLSDRAYNEQFF.

The chain couples TRBV9 to TRBJ2-5; TRBD2 matches 7 bases. Germline CDR1 is SGDLS and CDR2 is YYNGEE. The CDR3 is 15 residues long. Trimming removed 3 bases from V and 5 bases from J; junction bases left unmatched: 10. The DNA of the CDR3 is TGTGCCAGCAGCGCGTCTAGCGGATCCGGTGAGACCCAGTACTTC. The encoded protein is CASSASSGSGETQYF.

The chain couples TRBV10-3 to TRBJ2-7; D uncertain. The CDR3 sequence is 11 residues long. Germline assignment: CDR1 ENHRY and CDR2 SYGVKD. V was clipped by 4 bases and J by 9 bases, with 10 bases between them. The CDR3 nucleotides are TGTGCCATCAGTGTCGGCACCGGGCAGTACTTC. Translating it yields CAISVGTGQYF.

The table lists this clone with many counts. The rearrangement uses TRBV6-4 and TRBJ2-1; TRBD2 agrees at 11 bases. Trimming cost V 5 bases and J 6 bases; bases outside gene matches: 3. CDR3 length equals 14 residues. In germline, CDR1 is MRHNA, CDR2 SNTAGT. Here the CDR3 DNA reads TGTGCCAGCAGTCCGGGACTAGCGGCCAATGAGCAGTTCTTC. Translated, it gives CASSPGLAANEQFF.

J is TRBJ2-5 and V is TRBV3-1 (or the pseudogene TRBV3-2), with D perhaps matching TRBD2 (6 bases). Germline V CDR1 and CDR2: LGHDT, YNNKEL (reference sequence). CDR3 length equals 14 residues. Trimming removed 5 bases at V and 3 bases at J, with 13 bases between. The CDR3 sequence is CASSTPGLKETQYF. CDR3 DNA: TGTGCCAGCAGCACCCCGGGACTTAAAGAGACCCAGTACTTC.